These T cell receptor beta chains were read from a single sample in a study of shared clonotypes between healthy human individuals. Using immunoSEQ multiplex PCR, the repertoire was profiled, and TCRdb retains in-frame clones only, with some absent. This repertoire shows about 1,500,000 clones, 95% to 97% found once; its top ten account for over 1%. The specimen was naive CD4+ T cells sorted from blood. These receptors all stem from a man aged 25-45 years in good health. Each CDR3 is given with its conserved first and last residue. The D gene is left open where the match is weak. Expanded clones get a size class; other rows say once, few or many, or leave the size out.

>TRBV7-3|-|TRBD1|TRBJ2-3
TGTGCCAGCAGCGTCGCCGGGACAGTGGGGTCAGATACGCAGTATTTT
CASSVAGTVGSDTQYF
>TRBV2|-|-|TRBJ2-2
TGTGCCAGCAGTGATAAGGGGACTTATGGGGAGCTGTTTTTT
CASSDKGTYGELFF
>TRBV6-1|-|TRBD2|TRBJ2-7
TGTGCCAGCGGGAGGGCCAGTAACTACGAGCAGTACTTC
CASGRASNYEQYF
>TRBV6-1|once|-|TRBJ1-2
TGTGCCAGCAGTGAAGCGGTTTGGGGAAATACGTGGGGCTACACCTTC
CASSEAVWGNTWGYTF
>TRBV5-4|-|-|TRBJ2-7
TGTGCCAGCAGCTTGGCCCACAGCTCCTACGAGCAGTACTTC
CASSLAHSSYEQYF
>TRBV10-3|-|TRBD2|TRBJ2-2
TGTGCCATCAGTGAGTCGCTGGGACTAGCGGGAGCGATGGGGGAGCTGTTTTTT
CAISESLGLAGAMGELFF
>TRBV7-2|-|-|TRBJ1-4
TGTGCCAGCAGCTTAGAAGGGGCCGGTAATGAAAAACTGTTTTTT
CASSLEGAGNEKLFF
>TRBV11-2|-|TRBD1|TRBJ2-7
TGTGCCAGCCTCAACACAGGGGGCTTTGAGCAGTACTTC
CASLNTGGFEQYF
>TRBV27|once|-|TRBJ2-7
TGTGCCAGCAGTTTAGCCCCAAGTGAACTTGGCAGGGGTAGATACGAGCAGTACTTC
CASSLAPSELGRGRYEQYF
>TRBV7-2|-|-|TRBJ2-7
TGTGCCAGCAGCTTAAAGGGCGGGAACGGGCTCGAGCAGTACTTC
CASSLKGGNGLEQYF
>TRBV4-2|-|-|TRBJ1-5
TGTGCCAGCAGCCAAACCAGCAGGGGCCTCCATCAGCCCCAGCATTTT
CASSQTSRGLHQPQHF
>TRBV7-8|-|-|TRBJ1-4
TGTGCCAGCAGCTTCCGCCGGGGGGGGATTGCAACTAATGAAAAACTGTTTTTT
CASSFRRGGIATNEKLFF
>TRBV27|-|-|TRBJ1-2
TGTGCCAGCAGTCCCCAGGCGGGCTATGGCTACACCTTC
CASSPQAGYGYTF
>TRBV27|-|-|TRBJ2-6
TGTGCCAGCAGTTTATCTTCCAGCTCTGGGGCCAACGTCCTGACTTTC
CASSLSSSSGANVLTF
>TRBV19|once|-|TRBJ2-1
TGTGCCAGTAGTATGGGTTGGGGGAACAGCGAGCAGTTCTTC
CASSMGWGNSEQFF
>TRBV9|-|-|TRBJ1-1
TGTGCCAGCAGCGCGCGGAGCGGATACACTGAAGCTTTCTTT
CASSARSGYTEAFF
>TRBV2|-|TRBD1|TRBJ1-2
TGTGCCAGCAGTGAATCCAGGGGGAACGGCTACACCTTC
CASSESRGNGYTF
>TRBV4-3|once|-|TRBJ1-2
TGCGCCAGCAGCCAAGATTCGCGTACTAACTATGGCTACACCTTC
CASSQDSRTNYGYTF
>TRBV28|once|-|TRBJ1-3
TGTGCCAGCAGTCCTCCGGGAGCCTCTGGAAACACCATATATTTT
CASSPPGASGNTIYF
>TRBV10-3|once|-|TRBJ1-2
TGTGCCATCAGTGAGTCCTTCAGACAGGCCTATGGCTACACCTTC
CAISESFRQAYGYTF